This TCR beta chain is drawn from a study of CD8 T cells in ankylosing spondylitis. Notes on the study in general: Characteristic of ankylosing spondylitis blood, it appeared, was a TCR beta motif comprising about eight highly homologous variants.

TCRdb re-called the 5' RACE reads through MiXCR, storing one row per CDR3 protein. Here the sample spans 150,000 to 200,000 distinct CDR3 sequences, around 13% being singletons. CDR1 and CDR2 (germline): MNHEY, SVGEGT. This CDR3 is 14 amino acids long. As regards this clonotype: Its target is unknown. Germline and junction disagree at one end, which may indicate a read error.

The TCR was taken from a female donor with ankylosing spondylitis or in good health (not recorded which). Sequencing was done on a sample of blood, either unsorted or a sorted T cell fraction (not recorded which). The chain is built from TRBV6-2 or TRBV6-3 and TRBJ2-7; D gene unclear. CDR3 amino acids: CTSSYKGYSYEQYF. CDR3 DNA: TGTACCAGCAGTTATAAAGGATACTCCTACGAGCAGTACTTC.